These 15 T cell receptor beta chains came from one sample sequenced in a study of patients and donors after allogeneic stem cell transplantation. One entry per CDR3 protein results from TCRdb running MiXCR on the RT-PCR reads. The sample carries roughly 960,000 distinct CDR3 sequences, under 20% recorded once. Sequencing input: blood, either unsorted or a sorted T cell fraction (not recorded which). Receptors originate from a human donor who was either an allogeneic HSCT recipient or a stem cell or donor lymphocyte infusion donor (not recorded which). It is not recorded whose cells these are; they may come from a transplant donor.

This clonotype has more than one count but fewer than ten. This chain uses TRBV5-1 with TRBJ2-7, with D perhaps matching TRBD1 (5 bases). Per the germline V gene, CDR1 is SGHRS and CDR2 is YFSETQ. The CDR3 loop spans 13 amino acids. Trimming left V 0 bases short and J 3 bases short, with 7 bases between. CDR3 amino acids: CASSLDQGYEQYF. As DNA, the CDR3 is TGCGCCAGCAGCTTGGATCAGGGCTACGAGCAGTACTTC.

The J gene is TRBJ1-2, the V gene TRBV29-1, with D unclear. Germline V gene data show CDR1 as SQVTM and CDR2 as ANQGSEA. The CDR3 has 13 amino acids. V lost 4 bases to trimming and J lost 2 bases, with 11 bases between them. For the CDR3, the DNA is TGCAGCGTTGTCCGGACCGACAACTATGGCTACACCTTC. This translates into CSVVRTDNYGYTF.

A few counts support this clonotype. V and J are TRBV20-1 and TRBJ1-4; D uncertain. The germline V gene has CDR1 DFQATT and CDR2 SNEGSKA (reference sequence). V was pared by 2 bases and J by 4 bases, with 11 bases between. This CDR3 contains 14 residues. The CDR3 DNA reads as TGCAGTGCTAGACCAGACCAGCGTAATGAAAAACTGTTTTTT. It specifies CSARPDQRNEKLFF.

In its sample, this clonotype was seen a few times. The V gene is TRBV20-1, the J gene TRBJ1-2, with D possibly being TRBD1 (5 bases). Deletions cut 2 bases from V and 10 bases from J, with 17 bases between. CDR1 is DFQATT and CDR2 is SNEGSKA in the germline V gene (reference sequence). This CDR3 comprises 13 residues. CDR3 coding DNA: TGCAGTGCTAGATTAAATGGGGCAGGAAACTACACCTTC. It yields the protein CSARLNGAGNYTF.

This chain joins TRBV6-1 and TRBJ2-3, with D perhaps matching TRBD2 (6 bases). The CDR3 runs 13 residues. CDR1 and CDR2 from the germline V gene are MNHNS and SASEGT. V shed 0 bases and J shed 9 bases, with 10 bases lying between them. The CDR3 bases are TGTGCCAGCAGTGAAGCGTTGGGGGGAACGCAGTATTTT. It is translated as CASSEALGGTQYF.

This clonotype was counted between two and nine times. The chain uses TRBV27 and TRBJ1-6, with no clear D. The CDR3 has 15 amino acids. Trimming took off 2 bases at V and 7 bases at J, with 12 bases between the two ends. Germline lookup yields CDR1 MNHEY and CDR2 SMNVEV (reference sequence). The CDR3 DNA reads as TGTGCCAGCAGTTTAGGGTGGGAAGTAAATTCACCCCTCCACTTT. It specifies CASSLGWEVNSPLHF.

The CDR3 loop reads CASRAGTGIWAGELFF. CDR3 nucleotides: TGTGCCAGCAGAGCCGGGACAGGGATATGGGCCGGGGAGCTGTTTTTT. The J gene is TRBJ2-2, the V gene TRBV2, with 9 bases identical to TRBD1. Germline loops: CDR1 SNHLY, CDR2 FYNNEI. The CDR3 spans 16 residues. Trimming cost V 6 bases and J 6 bases; bases outside gene matches: 11.

V usage is TRBV12-3 or TRBV12-4 and J usage is TRBJ2-1, with TRBD2 matching 8 bases. The V gene end was trimmed by 6 bases and the J gene end by 8 bases; junction bases not matched to a gene: 15. The CDR3 contains 16 residues. CDR3 loop: CASSPSGTRKLDEQFF. CDR3 nucleotide sequence: TGTGCCAGCAGCCCCTCCGGGACTAGGAAGCTCGATGAGCAGTTCTTC.

This chain joins TRBV7-2 and TRBJ2-3; 8 nucleotides agree with TRBD2. With V trimmed by 4 bases and J by 8 bases, 11 bases remained unmatched. Germline V gene sequence: CDR1 SGHTA, CDR2 FQGNSA. The CDR3 length is 15 residues. The CDR3 region is CASSSGTRGSATQYF. Here the CDR3 DNA reads TGTGCCAGCAGCTCCGGGACTAGGGGGTCCGCTACGCAGTATTTT.

This chain joins TRBV3-1 and TRBJ2-6, with a weak D call TRBD2 (6 bases). V was trimmed by 1 base and J by 0 bases, leaving 16 bases between them. The germline V gene has CDR1 LGHDT and CDR2 YNNKEL (reference sequence). This CDR3 is built from 19 residues. The CDR3 sequence is CASSQVRGGPISGANVLTF. The CDR3 region has the DNA TGTGCCAGCAGCCAAGTGCGAGGAGGGCCTATCTCTGGGGCCAACGTCCTGACTTTC.

This clonotype has a handful of counts. This chain uses TRBV6-1 with TRBJ1-5; weak D call: TRBD1 (5 bases). V dropped 8 bases and J dropped 7 bases, with 18 bases sitting between them. CDR3 length equals 14 residues. Germline V gene data show CDR1 as MNHNS and CDR2 as SASEGT. CDR3 in DNA: TGTGCCAGCCACCTGGGGGGGTCAGTACAGCCCCAGCATTTT. It encodes CASHLGGSVQPQHF.

This clonotype appeared a few times. CDR3 coding DNA: TGTGCCAGCAGTTTGATCGATTCACCCCTCCACTTT. It encodes CASSLIDSPLHF. J is TRBJ1-6 and V is TRBV12-3 or TRBV12-4; no clear D gene. The germline V and J ends were trimmed by 3 bases and 8 bases, with 5 bases remaining between them. The CDR3 runs to 12 residues.

This clonotype was detected many times. The rearrangement links TRBV5-1 to TRBJ1-1; no clear D gene. The CDR3 covers 15 residues. Trimming shortened V by 3 bases and J by 3 bases, and 15 bases separated the two germline ends. Germline CDR1 and CDR2: SGHRS and YFSETQ. In DNA, the CDR3 is TGCGCCAGCAGCTCGCGGACGGCGGGAGACACTGAAGCTTTCTTT. This encodes CASSSRTAGDTEAFF.

The table lists this clonotype with a few counts. The chain is built from TRBV5-1 and TRBJ2-2, with D perhaps matching TRBD1 (6 bases). The germline CDR1 and CDR2 sequences are SGHRS and YFSETQ. V was pared by 4 bases and J by 2 bases, with 15 bases between. This CDR3 spans 16 amino acids. CDR3 protein: CASSPARTVNTGELFF. DNA for the CDR3: TGCGCCAGCAGCCCTGCCCGGACAGTTAACACCGGGGAGCTGTTTTTT.

CDR3 bases: TGTGCCAGCATACCTCCCTACAGGCCGGAGACCCAGTACTTC. Protein: CASIPPYRPETQYF. This chain joins TRBV25-1 and TRBJ2-5, with a possible D match to TRBD1 (5 bases). The ends were cut back, 7 bases at V and 5 bases at J, with 17 bases in the middle. CDR3 length equals 14 residues. The germline gives CDR1 MGHDK, CDR2 SYGVNS.